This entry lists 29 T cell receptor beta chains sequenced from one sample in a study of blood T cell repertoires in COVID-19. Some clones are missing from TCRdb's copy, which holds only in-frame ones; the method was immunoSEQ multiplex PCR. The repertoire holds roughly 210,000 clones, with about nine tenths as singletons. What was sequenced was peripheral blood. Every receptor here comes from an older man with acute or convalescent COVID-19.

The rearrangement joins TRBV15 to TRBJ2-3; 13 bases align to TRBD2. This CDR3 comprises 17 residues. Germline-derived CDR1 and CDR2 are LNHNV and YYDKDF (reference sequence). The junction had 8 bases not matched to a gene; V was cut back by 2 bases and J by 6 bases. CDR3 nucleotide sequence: TGTGCCACCAGCAGAAACGGACTAGCGGGAGTGGGGGATACGCAGTATTTT. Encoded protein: CATSRNGLAGVGDTQYF.

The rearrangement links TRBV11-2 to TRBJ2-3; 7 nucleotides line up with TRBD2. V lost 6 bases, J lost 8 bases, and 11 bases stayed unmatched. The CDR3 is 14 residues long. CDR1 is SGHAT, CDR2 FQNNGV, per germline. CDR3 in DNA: TGTGCCAGCAGTTTTGCGGGAGCGGCGGGTACGCAGTATTTT. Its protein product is CASSFAGAAGTQYF. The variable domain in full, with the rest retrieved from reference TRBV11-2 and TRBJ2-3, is EAGVAQSPRYKIIEKRQSVAFWCNPISGHATLYWYQQILGQGPKLLIQFQNNGVVDDSQLPKDRFSAERLKGVDSTLKIQPAKLEDSAVYLCASSFAGAAGTQYFGPGTRLTVL.

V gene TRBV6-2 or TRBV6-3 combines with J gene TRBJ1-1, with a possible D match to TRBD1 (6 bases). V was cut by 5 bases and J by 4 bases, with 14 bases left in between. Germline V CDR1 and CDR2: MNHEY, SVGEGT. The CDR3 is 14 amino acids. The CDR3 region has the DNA TGTGCCAGCAGTCCCACCCAGGGGTTCACTGAAGCTTTCTTT. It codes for CASSPTQGFTEAFF.

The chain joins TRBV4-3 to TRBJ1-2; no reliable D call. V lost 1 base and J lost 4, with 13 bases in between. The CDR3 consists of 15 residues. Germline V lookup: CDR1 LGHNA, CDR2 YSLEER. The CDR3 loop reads CASSQASSAFYGYTF. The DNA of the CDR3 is TGCGCCAGCAGCCAAGCTAGTTCGGCTTTCTATGGCTACACCTTC.

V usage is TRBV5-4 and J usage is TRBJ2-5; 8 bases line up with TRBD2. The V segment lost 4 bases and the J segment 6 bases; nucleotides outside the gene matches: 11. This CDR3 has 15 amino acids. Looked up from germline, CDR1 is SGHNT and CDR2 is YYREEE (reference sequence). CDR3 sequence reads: CASSATSGPPQTQYF. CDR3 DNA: TGTGCCAGCAGCGCAACTAGCGGCCCACCCCAGACCCAGTACTTC.

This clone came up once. This CDR3 reads CASSQARGFDEQYF. CDR3 nucleotides: TGCGCCAGCAGCCAAGCCAGGGGATTTGACGAGCAGTACTTC. This chain connects TRBV4-3 to TRBJ2-7, with a possible D match to TRBD1 (6 bases). Trimming took 1 base from V and 5 from J, leaving 12 bases between them. CDR1 and CDR2 (germline): LGHNA, YSLEER. The length of the CDR3 is 14 residues.

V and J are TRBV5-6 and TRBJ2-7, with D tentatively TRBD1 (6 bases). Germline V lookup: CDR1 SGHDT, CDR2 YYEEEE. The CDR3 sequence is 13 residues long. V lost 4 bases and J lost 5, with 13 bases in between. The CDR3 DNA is TGTGCCAGCAGCCAATTACAGGGTAACGAGCAGTACTTC. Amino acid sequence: CASSQLQGNEQYF.

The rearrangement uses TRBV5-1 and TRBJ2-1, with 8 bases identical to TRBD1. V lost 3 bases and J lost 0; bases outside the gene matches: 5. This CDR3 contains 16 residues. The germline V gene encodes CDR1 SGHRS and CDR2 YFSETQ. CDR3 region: CASSSSGGGSYNEQFF. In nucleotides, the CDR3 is TGCGCCAGCAGCTCGTCAGGGGGCGGCTCCTACAATGAGCAGTTCTTC.

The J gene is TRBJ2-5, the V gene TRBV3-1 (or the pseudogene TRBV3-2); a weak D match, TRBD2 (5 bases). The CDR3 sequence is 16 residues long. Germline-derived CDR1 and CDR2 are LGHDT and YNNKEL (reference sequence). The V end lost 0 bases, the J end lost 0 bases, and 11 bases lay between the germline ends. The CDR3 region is CASSQDRVAYQETQYF. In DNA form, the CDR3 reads TGTGCCAGCAGCCAAGATCGAGTAGCGTACCAAGAGACCCAGTACTTC.

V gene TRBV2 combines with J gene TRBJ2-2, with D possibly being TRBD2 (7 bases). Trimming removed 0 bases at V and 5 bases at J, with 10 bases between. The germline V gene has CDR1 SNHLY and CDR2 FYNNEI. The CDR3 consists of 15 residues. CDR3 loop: CASSEAGGGTGELFF. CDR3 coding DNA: TGTGCCAGCAGTGAAGCAGGGGGAGGGACCGGGGAGCTGTTTTTT. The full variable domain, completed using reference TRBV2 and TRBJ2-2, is EPEVTQTPSHQVTQMGQEVILRCVPISNHLYFYWYRQILGQKVEFLVSFYNNEISEKSEIFDDQFSVERPDGSNFTLKIRSTKLEDSAMYFCASSEAGGGTGELFFGEGSRLTVL.

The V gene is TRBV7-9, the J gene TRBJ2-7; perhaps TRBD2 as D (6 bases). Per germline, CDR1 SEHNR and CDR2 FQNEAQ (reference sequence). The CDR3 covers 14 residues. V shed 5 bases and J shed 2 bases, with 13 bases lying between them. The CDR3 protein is CASSRPGLTYEQYF. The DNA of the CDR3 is TGTGCCAGCAGCCGACCGGGACTGACCTACGAGCAGTACTTC.

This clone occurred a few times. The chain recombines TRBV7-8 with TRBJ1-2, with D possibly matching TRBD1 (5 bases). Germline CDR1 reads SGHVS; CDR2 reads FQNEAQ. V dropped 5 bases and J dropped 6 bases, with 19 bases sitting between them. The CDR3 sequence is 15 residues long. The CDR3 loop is CASSLQGGFKDGYTF. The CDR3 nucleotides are TGTGCCAGCAGCCTCCAGGGAGGGTTCAAGGATGGCTACACCTTC.

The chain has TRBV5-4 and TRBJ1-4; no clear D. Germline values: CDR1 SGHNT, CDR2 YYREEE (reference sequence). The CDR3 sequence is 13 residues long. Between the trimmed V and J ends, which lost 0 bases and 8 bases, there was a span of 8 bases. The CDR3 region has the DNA TGTGCCAGCAGCTTGGGAAACACCGAAAAACTGTTTTTT. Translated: CASSLGNTEKLFF.

Here the CDR3 reads CASSFTHLRLASHEQYF. In nucleotides, the CDR3 is TGTGCCAGCAGTTTTACCCACCTTCGACTAGCATCGCACGAGCAGTACTTC. The chain has TRBV6-2 or TRBV6-3 and TRBJ2-7; 7 nucleotides agree with TRBD2. With V trimmed by 4 bases and J by 5 bases, 17 bases remained unmatched. Germline CDR1 reads MNHEY; CDR2 reads SVGEGT. This CDR3 is 17 amino acids long.

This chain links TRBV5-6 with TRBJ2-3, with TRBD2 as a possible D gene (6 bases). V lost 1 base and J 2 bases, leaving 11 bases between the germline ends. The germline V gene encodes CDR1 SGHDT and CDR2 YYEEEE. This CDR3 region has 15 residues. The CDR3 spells CASSLSRTNTDTQYF. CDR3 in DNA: TGTGCCAGCAGCTTGTCTCGGACTAACACAGATACGCAGTATTTT.

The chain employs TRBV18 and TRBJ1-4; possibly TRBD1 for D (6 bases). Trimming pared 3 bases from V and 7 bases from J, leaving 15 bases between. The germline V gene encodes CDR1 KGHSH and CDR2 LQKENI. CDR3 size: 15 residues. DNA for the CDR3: TGTGCCAGCTCACCGTTGAGGACAGAAATTGAAAAACTGTTTTTT. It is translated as CASSPLRTEIEKLFF.

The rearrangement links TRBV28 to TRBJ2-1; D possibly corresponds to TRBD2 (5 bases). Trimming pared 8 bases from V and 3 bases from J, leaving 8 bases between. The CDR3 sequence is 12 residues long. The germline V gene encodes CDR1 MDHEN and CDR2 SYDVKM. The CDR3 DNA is TGTGCCAGCCGGACTGGCTACAATGAGCAGTTCTTC. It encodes CASRTGYNEQFF.

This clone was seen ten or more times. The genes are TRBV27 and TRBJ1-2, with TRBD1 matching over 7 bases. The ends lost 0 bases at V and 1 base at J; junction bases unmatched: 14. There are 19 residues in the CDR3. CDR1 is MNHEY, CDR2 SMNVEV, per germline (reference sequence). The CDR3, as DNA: TGTGCCAGCAGTTTATCGGGCACCAGGACAGGAGGATTTAACTATGGCTACACCTTC. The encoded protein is CASSLSGTRTGGFNYGYTF.

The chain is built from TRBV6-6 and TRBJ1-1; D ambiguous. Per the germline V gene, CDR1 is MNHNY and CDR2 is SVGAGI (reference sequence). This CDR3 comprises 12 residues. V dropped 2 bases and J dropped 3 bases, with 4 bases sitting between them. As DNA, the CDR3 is TGTGCCAGCAGTTACGTCGACACTGAAGCTTTCTTT. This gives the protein CASSYVDTEAFF.

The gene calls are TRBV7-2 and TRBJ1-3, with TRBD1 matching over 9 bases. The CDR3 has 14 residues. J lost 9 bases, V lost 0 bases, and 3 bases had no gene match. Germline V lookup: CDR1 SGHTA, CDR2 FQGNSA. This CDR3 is CASSLAGQGGTIYF. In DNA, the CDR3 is TGTGCCAGCAGCTTAGCGGGACAGGGAGGCACCATATATTTT.

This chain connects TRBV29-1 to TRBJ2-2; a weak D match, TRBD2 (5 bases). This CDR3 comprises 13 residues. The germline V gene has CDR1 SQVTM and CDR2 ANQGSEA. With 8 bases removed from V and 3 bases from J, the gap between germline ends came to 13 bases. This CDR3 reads CSTGRRDTGELFF. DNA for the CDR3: TGCAGCACCGGAAGGCGGGACACCGGGGAGCTGTTTTTT.

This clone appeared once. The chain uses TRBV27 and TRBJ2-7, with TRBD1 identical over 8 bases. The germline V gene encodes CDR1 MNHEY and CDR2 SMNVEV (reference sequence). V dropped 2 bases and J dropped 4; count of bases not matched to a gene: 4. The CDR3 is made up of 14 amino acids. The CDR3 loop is CASSLLTGAYEQYF. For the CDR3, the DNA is TGTGCCAGCAGTTTACTGACAGGGGCTTACGAGCAGTACTTC.

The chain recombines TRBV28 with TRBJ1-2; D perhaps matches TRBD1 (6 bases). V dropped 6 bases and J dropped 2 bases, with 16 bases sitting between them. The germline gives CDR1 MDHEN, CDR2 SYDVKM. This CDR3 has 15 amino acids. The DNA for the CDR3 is TGTGCCAGCAGCCCCTTGGGACACTCCAACTATGGCTACACCTTC. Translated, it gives CASSPLGHSNYGYTF.

The CDR3 DNA reads TGCAGCGTTGAAGGGGTCGGGAGTCGACAAGAGACCCAGTACTTC. Its translation is CSVEGVGSRQETQYF. The rearrangement joins TRBV29-1 to TRBJ2-5; the D gene is possibly TRBD2 (6 bases). Per the germline V gene, CDR1 is SQVTM and CDR2 is ANQGSEA. V was clipped by 1 base and J by 2 bases, with 14 bases between them. The CDR3 is 15 amino acids.

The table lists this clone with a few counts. DNA of the CDR3: TGTGCCAGTAGTATTTCATCCGGGACAGCTTCCTACGAGCAGTACTTC. Protein: CASSISSGTASYEQYF. V and J are TRBV19 and TRBJ2-7, with 7 bases fitting TRBD1. The CDR3 is 16 amino acids. V trimming: 3 bases; J trimming: 1 base; junction bases outside the gene matches: 9. CDR1 and CDR2 (germline): LNHDA, SQIVND (reference sequence).

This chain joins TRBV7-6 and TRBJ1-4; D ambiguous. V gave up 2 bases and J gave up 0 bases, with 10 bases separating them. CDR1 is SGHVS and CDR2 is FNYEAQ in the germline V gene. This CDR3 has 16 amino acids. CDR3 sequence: CASSLINGATNEKLFF. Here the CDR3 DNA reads TGTGCCAGCAGCTTAATTAACGGGGCAACTAATGAAAAACTGTTTTTT.

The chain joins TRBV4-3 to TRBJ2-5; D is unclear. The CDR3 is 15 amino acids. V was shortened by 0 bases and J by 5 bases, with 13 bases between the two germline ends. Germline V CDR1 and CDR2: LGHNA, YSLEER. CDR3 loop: CASSQDRSRTETQYF. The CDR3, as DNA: TGCGCCAGCAGCCAAGATAGGAGCCGCACGGAGACCCAGTACTTC.

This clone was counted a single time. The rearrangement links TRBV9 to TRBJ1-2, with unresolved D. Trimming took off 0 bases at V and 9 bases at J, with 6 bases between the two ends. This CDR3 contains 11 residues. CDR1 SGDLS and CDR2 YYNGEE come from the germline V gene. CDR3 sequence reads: CASSVGGSYTF. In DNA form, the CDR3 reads TGTGCCAGCAGCGTAGGCGGTAGCTACACCTTC.

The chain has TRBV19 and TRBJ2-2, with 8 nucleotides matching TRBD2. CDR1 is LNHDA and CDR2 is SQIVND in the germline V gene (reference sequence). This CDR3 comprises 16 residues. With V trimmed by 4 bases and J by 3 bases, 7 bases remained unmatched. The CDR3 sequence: CASSSSGGPYTGELFF. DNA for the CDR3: TGTGCCAGTAGTAGTTCGGGAGGGCCGTACACCGGGGAGCTGTTTTTT.